In its sample, the clone carrying this T cell receptor beta chain was seen many times. What it recognizes is unknown. Relying on iRepertoire HTBI primers and Arm-PCR of CDR3 regions, the team built TCR beta libraries. Original processing notes: Detected in the samples were about 58 TRBV and 14 TRBJ segments. Each CDR3 protein gets one entry after TCRdb re-called the multiplex PCR reads with MiXCR. The V and J calls follow TCRdb's processing rather than the paper's. The sample lists about 240,000 distinct CDR3 sequences; around 20% were seen once. Described time point: newly diagnosed GD, antithyroid drugs for less than 3 months. RNA isolated from PBMCs was used to make the TCR library. This record comes from a study of regulatory T cells in long-lasting Graves disease. Study at large: Newly diagnosed Graves' patients took antithyroid drugs under 3 months. Study-wide points: The study found persistent patients shared more public clonotypes (around 2,500) than new patients (roughly 880).

The sequence was obtained from a female donor with Graves disease. The sequences come from peripheral blood mononuclear cells (PBMCs), collected at new diagnosis, from a patient treated with antithyroid drugs.

CDR3 sequence: CASSFYLYEQYF. The DNA of the CDR3 is TGTGCCAGCAGTTTCTACCTCTACGAGCAGTACTTC. This chain links TRBV12-3 or TRBV12-4 with TRBJ2-7; no reliable D call. Trimming removed 3 bases at V and 3 bases at J, with 6 bases between. This CDR3 region has 12 residues.